What follows are 17 T cell receptor beta chains derived from one specimen sequenced in a study of cytomegalovirus exposure and HLA in healthy donors. The PCR had 60 Vbeta and 13 Jbeta primers. Using immunoSEQ multiplex PCR, the repertoire was profiled, and TCRdb retains in-frame clones only, with some absent. Among 85,000 to 130,000 clones listed, 60% to 85% were seen once. The material sequenced was PBMCs. All receptors derive from a young woman in good health and CMV-seropositive.

This sequence joins TRBV19 and TRBJ1-5; a possible D gene is TRBD1 (6 bases). V was shortened by 7 bases and J by 3 bases, with 16 bases between the two germline ends. The CDR3 length is 15 residues. Germline assignment: CDR1 LNHDA and CDR2 SQIVND (reference sequence). The CDR3 loop is CASKIRTDANQPQHF. DNA for the CDR3: TGTGCCAGTAAAATAAGGACAGACGCCAATCAGCCCCAGCATTTT.

Points on this clone: Its ends do not fully match the called genes, so a read error is possible. This chain links TRBV6-5 with TRBJ2-7; 8 nucleotides match TRBD1. The germline gives CDR1 MNHEY, CDR2 SVGAGI. The CDR3 is made up of 14 amino acids. The CDR3 DNA sequence: TGTGCCAGCAGTGACTCGACAGGGGCCTACGAGCAGTACTTC. This translates into CASSDSTGAYEQYF.

The gene calls are TRBV4-1 and TRBJ2-3; 9 nucleotides agree with TRBD2. V dropped 1 base and J dropped 2; count of bases not matched to a gene: 4. Germline lookup yields CDR1 MGHRA and CDR2 YSYEKL. This CDR3 has 16 amino acids. CDR3 sequence (DNA): TGCGCCAGCAGCCAAGCGGCTAGCGGGACCACAGATACGCAGTATTTT. This gives the protein CASSQAASGTTDTQYF.

The V and J genes are TRBV21-1 and TRBJ1-2; the table's D call, TRBD1, was not checked against the DNA. TRBV21-1 counts as a pseudogene. The CDR3 has 14 residues. The CDR3 is CASSKVGTDYGYTF. CDR3 DNA: TGTGCCAGCAGCAAAGTTGGGACAGACTATGGCTACACCTTC.

The chain uses TRBV5-4 and TRBJ2-3, with TRBD2 matching 12 bases. The CDR3 has 18 amino acids. The junction had 9 bases not matched to a gene; V was cut back by 0 bases and J by 4 bases. Germline V gene lookup returns CDR1 SGHNT and CDR2 YYREEE (reference sequence). CDR3 nucleotides: TGTGCCAGCAGCTTGGCGGCTAGCGGGAGGGCCGGGGCAGATACGCAGTATTTT. This codes for CASSLAASGRAGADTQYF.

In this sample, this clone turned up a few times. The CDR3 nucleotides are TGTGCCAGCAGTTACATACAGGGGAATGAGCAGTTCTTC. Its translation: CASSYIQGNEQFF. The chain carries TRBV6-6 and TRBJ2-1; 7 bases are shared with TRBD1. The ends lost 2 bases at V and 7 bases at J; junction bases unmatched: 2. Looked up from germline, CDR1 is MNHNY and CDR2 is SVGAGI (reference sequence). The CDR3 sequence is 13 residues long.

The chain employs TRBV18 and TRBJ1-5; a possible D gene is TRBD1 (5 bases). The CDR3 totals 15 residues. V was shortened by 6 bases and J by 4 bases, with 16 bases between the two germline ends. Germline values: CDR1 KGHSH, CDR2 LQKENI. The CDR3 DNA follows: TGTGCCAGCTCCCGCACAGGAATAGCAAATCAGCCCCAGCATTTT. This translates into CASSRTGIANQPQHF.

This clone was counted only a few times. This chain links TRBV2 with TRBJ2-1; 12 bases agree with TRBD2. Germline loops: CDR1 SNHLY, CDR2 FYNNEI. With V trimmed by 2 bases and J by 4 bases, 0 bases remained unmatched. The CDR3 extends over 15 amino acids. The DNA of the CDR3 is TGTGCCAGCAGTGAACTAGCGGGAGGGTACAATGAGCAGTTCTTC. It specifies CASSELAGGYNEQFF.

A few counts support this clone. The chain combines TRBV21-1 with TRBJ1-5. TRBV21-1 is labeled a pseudogene. The length of the CDR3 is 18 residues. The DNA of the CDR3 is TGTGCCAGCAGCAAAGCGCTTTCCGGGGGGTGTAGCAATCAGCCCCAGCATTTT. Translation: CASSKALSGGCSNQPQHF.

This chain joins TRBV14 and TRBJ2-5, with 7 bases aligning to TRBD2. Germline trimming cut 4 bases from V and 5 bases from J; bases unmatched to any gene: 4. Per germline, CDR1 SGHDN and CDR2 FVKESK. The CDR3 length is 13 residues. CDR3 protein: CASSPGGWETQYF. The CDR3 region has the DNA TGTGCCAGCAGCCCGGGAGGATGGGAGACCCAGTACTTC.

The V and J genes are TRBV5-6 and TRBJ2-1; 13 bases agree with TRBD2. The CDR3 runs 14 residues. V shed 0 bases and J 9 bases; nucleotides not matched to a gene: 0. CDR1 and CDR2 (germline): SGHDT, YYEEEE. CDR3 protein: CASSLGLAGGEQFF. CDR3 nucleotides: TGTGCCAGCAGCTTGGGACTAGCGGGAGGTGAGCAGTTCTTC.

The chain employs TRBV15 and TRBJ1-6; tentative D call: TRBD1 (6 bases). The V and J ends lost 4 bases and 0 bases respectively, with 10 bases between them. CDR1 is LNHNV, CDR2 YYDKDF, per germline (reference sequence). The CDR3 contains 16 residues. CDR3 coding DNA: TGTGCCACCAGCATTGACAGGAGCTCCTATAATTCACCCCTCCACTTT. Its protein is CATSIDRSSYNSPLHF.

The rearrangement links TRBV28 to TRBJ2-4, with a possible D match to TRBD1 (7 bases). V shed 3 bases and J shed 13 bases, with 13 bases lying between them. From germline, CDR1 is MDHEN and CDR2 SYDVKM. The CDR3 consists of 12 residues. CDR3 coding DNA: TGTGCCAGCAGTTTCAGGGGGGCCAGCCAGTACTTC. Translation: CASSFRGASQYF. The whole variable domain, remainder taken from reference TRBV28 and TRBJ2-4, is DVKVTQSSRYLVKRTGEKVFLECVQDMDHENMFWYRQDPGLGLRLIYFSYDVKMKEKGDIPEGYSVSREKKERFSLILESASTNQTSMYLCASSFRGASQYFGAGTRLSVL.

The gene calls are TRBV27 and TRBJ2-1; TRBD2 is a possible D gene (6 bases). The CDR3 length is 14 residues. Germline V CDR1 and CDR2: MNHEY, SMNVEV (reference sequence). The V gene lost 11 bases and the J gene lost 0 bases, with 14 bases spanning the gap. Written as DNA, the CDR3 is TGTGCCGTTAGGGTCGGGGGCTCCTACAATGAGCAGTTCTTC. This translates into CAVRVGGSYNEQFF.

The chain uses TRBV5-6 and TRBJ1-4; 9 bases are shared with TRBD1. The length of the CDR3 is 13 residues. Germline loops: CDR1 SGHDT, CDR2 YYEEEE. J gave up 10 bases and V 5 bases, and 6 bases lay outside the gene matches. CDR3 region: CASRTTGGGKLFF. The CDR3 nucleotides are TGTGCCAGCAGAACCACAGGGGGCGGAAAACTGTTTTTT.

This clone was counted once. The chain has TRBV27 and TRBJ2-3, with a tentative D call TRBD1 (6 bases). Germline CDR1 and CDR2: MNHEY and SMNVEV (reference sequence). V lost 6 bases, J lost 5 bases, and 18 bases lay in between. The CDR3 is 15 amino acids. CDR3 sequence: CASSVGLTGKDTQYF. Here the CDR3 DNA reads TGTGCCAGCAGCGTAGGGCTTACAGGGAAAGATACGCAGTATTTT.

This chain uses TRBV7-9 with TRBJ2-7, with TRBD1 matching 8 bases. CDR1 is SEHNR and CDR2 is FQNEAQ in the germline V gene (reference sequence). With V trimmed by 8 bases and J by 1 base, 4 bases remained unmatched. The CDR3 is 13 amino acids. In nucleotides, the CDR3 is TGTGCCAGCCGACAGGGGCTTTCCTACGAGCAGTACTTC. The encoded protein is CASRQGLSYEQYF.